The 6 T cell receptor beta chains in this list originate from one sample, sequenced in a study of blood T cells in healthy people across ages. Sample-barcoded 5' priming and a J-beta primer mix drove a second PCR of about 7 to 12 cycles. TCRdb recomputed calls from the 5' RACE reads with MiXCR, one row per CDR3 protein. Among around 780,000 distinct CDR3 sequences, 56% were seen once, and the ten largest hold roughly 25%. The sample was blood. The origin of the receptors is a man between 35 and 55 years old in good health.

This clonotype was detected only a few times. The chain links TRBV27 to TRBJ2-5; 11 nucleotides align to TRBD2. Germline V CDR1 and CDR2: MNHEY, SMNVEV (reference sequence). Trimming cost V 5 bases and J 1 base; bases outside gene matches: 3. This CDR3 is 15 amino acids long. The CDR3 sequence: CASSIAGGTQETQYF. In DNA, the CDR3 is TGTGCCAGCAGTATAGCGGGAGGGACCCAAGAGACCCAGTACTTC.

The rearrangement links TRBV9 to TRBJ1-1; D unresolved. Trimming took off 0 bases at V and 1 base at J, with 7 bases between the two ends. CDR1 is SGDLS and CDR2 is YYNGEE in the germline V gene. The CDR3 length is 14 residues. In DNA, the CDR3 is TGTGCCAGCAGCGTAGGACTGACGAACACTGAAGCTTTCTTT. Its translation is CASSVGLTNTEAFF.

The chain's CDR3 is CASGGGSEQYF. For the CDR3, the DNA is TGTGCCAGCGGCGGGGGTAGCGAGCAGTACTTC. The chain combines TRBV21-1 with TRBJ2-5; TRBD1, the table's D call, lacks a check against the DNA. The J call may not be correct, given that the DNA end is closer to TRBJ2-7. TRBV21-1 represents a pseudogene. CDR3 length: 11 residues.

This chain's CDR3 is CASSLDSDRYGYTF. CDR3 coding DNA: TGTGCCAGCAGCTTAGATTCGGACCGCTATGGCTACACCTTC. The V call is TRBV7-2, the J call TRBJ1-2; D call uncertain. Trimming removed 1 base at V and 4 bases at J, with 10 bases between. CDR1 is SGHTA and CDR2 is FQGNSA in the germline V gene. The CDR3 spans 14 residues.

This chain connects TRBV5-4 to TRBJ2-7; TRBD1 agrees at 9 bases. The CDR3 totals 15 residues. The germline CDR1 and CDR2 sequences are SGHNT and YYREEE (reference sequence). J lost 5 bases, V lost 3 bases, and 9 bases had no gene match. The CDR3 region is CASSSPGQGVHEQYF. The CDR3 DNA reads as TGTGCCAGCAGCTCCCCGGGACAGGGTGTCCACGAGCAGTACTTC. Based on the CDR3 plus reference TRBV5-4 and TRBJ2-7, the full variable domain is ETGVTQSPTHLIKTRGQQVTLRCSSQSGHNTVSWYQQALGQGPQFIFQYYREEENGRGNFPPRFSGLQFPNYSSELNVNALELDDSALYLCASSSPGQGVHEQYFGPGTRLTVT.

The chain recombines TRBV3-1 with TRBJ2-2; 13 bases are a match to TRBD2. Germline V lookup: CDR1 LGHDT, CDR2 YNNKEL (reference sequence). The CDR3 totals 21 residues. The trim removed 1 base at V and 6 bases at J, leaving 17 bases unmatched. CDR3 residues: CASSQVPRRLAGGPGAGELFF. In DNA, the CDR3 is TGTGCCAGCAGCCAAGTTCCCCGTAGACTAGCGGGAGGCCCTGGGGCCGGGGAGCTGTTTTTT.